The rows below give T cell receptor beta chains drawn from one sample of a study of T cells expressing NK-cell markers. TCRdb re-called the 5' RACE reads and catalogs CDR3 proteins one per entry, DNA excluded. The listing records 550,000 or so distinct CDR3 sequences. The specimen sequenced was blood T cells: a sorted CD56 or NKG2C T cell subset, CD4+ or CD8+ T cells, or bulk PBMC T cells (not recorded which). Every receptor here comes from a young man in good health. Each CDR3 is given with its conserved first and last residue. The order of the fields is J gene, V gene, CDR3 protein.

>TRBJ1-1|TRBV4-2
CASSQVVGAEAFF
>TRBJ1-4|TRBV5-5
CASSWGQTNEKLFF
>TRBJ1-1|TRBV19
CASSLNTGTGNTEAFF
>TRBJ2-1|TRBV5-6
CASGGLAGGFEQFF
>TRBJ2-1|TRBV5-1
CASNDLSGPYNEQFF
>TRBJ2-7|TRBV5-6
CASSSYREQYF
>TRBJ1-3|TRBV5-6
CASSLATEPSGNTIYF
>TRBJ2-5|TRBV5-1
CASSLEASGSETQYF
>TRBJ2-5|TRBV12-3/TRBV12-4
CASSLVQGVSETQYF
>TRBJ2-7|TRBV7-2
CASSLVPGNYEQYF
>TRBJ2-4|TRBV30
CAWSEGLAGGGRNIQYF
>TRBJ2-3|TRBV7-9
CASSPRGTGVTDTQYF
>TRBJ1-5|TRBV5-6
CASSLFKGGADQPQHF
>TRBJ1-2|TRBV5-1
CASSPGLGHTNYGYTF
>TRBJ1-2|TRBV5-1
CASSLHRDSYGYTF
>TRBJ2-1|TRBV20-1
CSADVSTIQVF
>TRBJ2-1|TRBV29-1
CSLLGGTGFRNEQFF
>TRBJ1-5|TRBV5-5
CASSPLSVPNQPQHF
>TRBJ2-3|TRBV7-2
CASSPMGSTDTQYF
>TRBJ1-6|TRBV7-6
CASSLAQDGETPLHF
>TRBJ2-3|TRBV5-1
CASSWPGSGTDTQYF
>TRBJ2-1|TRBV12-3/TRBV12-4
CASTIAGAEQFF
>TRBJ2-2|TRBV7-8
CASRPDLRSGELFF
>TRBJ1-4|TRBV6-5
CASSYTWDSADEKLFF
>TRBJ1-5|TRBV12-3/TRBV12-4
CASTLGQGESVVYQPQHF
>TRBJ2-1|TRBV12-3/TRBV12-4
CASTPLGQGALDEQFF
>TRBJ2-6|TRBV28
CASKDGTAGANVLTF
>TRBJ2-3|TRBV5-5
CASKYILGDHTDTQYF
>TRBJ1-5|TRBV12-3/TRBV12-4
CASSPTEINQPQHF
>TRBJ2-5|TRBV7-3
CASSSVVGGRETQYF
>TRBJ2-1|TRBV9
CASSVGGLVGDNEQFF
>TRBJ2-1|TRBV5-1
CASSWQGVGLNEQFF
>TRBJ2-1|TRBV20-1
CSAPGAYNEQFF
>TRBJ2-7|TRBV15
CATSRVVAPYEQYF
>TRBJ2-3|TRBV10-1
CASRRAGLAGTLTDTQYF
>TRBJ2-3|TRBV6-5
CASSYSRVRTDTQYF
>TRBJ1-5|TRBV12-3/TRBV12-4
CAPKADLSYSNQPQHF
>TRBJ2-7|TRBV7-2
CASSLAPGPSEAYEQYF
>TRBJ2-6|TRBV12-3/TRBV12-4
CASRSQAGELSGANVLTF
>TRBJ2-1|TRBV9
CASSVAPLSYNEQFF
>TRBJ2-3|TRBV20-1
CSARDIARADTQYF
>TRBJ2-7|TRBV7-2
CASTPGGTSYEQYF
>TRBJ2-1|TRBV5-5
CASRETSVFYNEQFF
>TRBJ2-3|TRBV20-1
CSARGTGGAGEYF
>TRBJ2-7|TRBV5-5
CASSLGMGSAYEQYF